The TCR beta chain under discussion was sequenced for a study of blood T cell repertoires in COVID-19. For the study at large: Acute-phase and convalescent COVID-19 samples originated in the United States, Italy and Spain. The cDNA or gDNA used as material had been derived from T cells, B-cell-depleted T cells, or PBMCs.

Germline V lookup: CDR1 SGHTA, CDR2 FQGTGA. CDR3 size: 15 residues. With V trimmed by 5 bases and J by 7 bases, 10 bases remained unmatched. Produced via immunoSEQ multiplex PCR; TCRdb's table is partial and in-frame only. Of some 25,000 clones in the sample, less than 85% were seen once. This sequence originates from a human donor in a cohort sampled during active COVID-19. The J gene is TRBJ1-2, the V gene TRBV7-3; TRBD1 agrees at 10 bases. The sample taken for sequencing was peripheral blood. CDR3 DNA sequence: TGTGCCAGCAGCAATAACCCGGGACAGGGGTTTGGCTACACCTTC. This gives the protein CASSNNPGQGFGYTF.